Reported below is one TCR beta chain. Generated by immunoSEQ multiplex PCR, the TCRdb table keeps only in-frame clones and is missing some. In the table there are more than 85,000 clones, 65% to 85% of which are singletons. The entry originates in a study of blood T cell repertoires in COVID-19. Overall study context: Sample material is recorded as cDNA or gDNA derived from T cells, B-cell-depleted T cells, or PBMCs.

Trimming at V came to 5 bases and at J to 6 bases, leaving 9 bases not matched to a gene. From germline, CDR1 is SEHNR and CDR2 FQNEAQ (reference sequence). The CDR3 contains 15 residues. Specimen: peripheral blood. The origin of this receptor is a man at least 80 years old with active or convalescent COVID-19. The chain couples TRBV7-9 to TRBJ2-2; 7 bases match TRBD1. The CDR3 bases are TGTGCCAGCAGCACAGACAGGGCGGCGGCCGGGGAGCTGTTTTTT. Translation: CASSTDRAAAGELFF. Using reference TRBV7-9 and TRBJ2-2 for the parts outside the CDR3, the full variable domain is DTGVSQNPRHKITKRGQNVTFRCDPISEHNRLYWYRQTLGQGPEFLTYFQNEAQLEKSRLLSDRFSAERPKGSFSTLEIQRTEQGDSAMYLCASSTDRAAAGELFFGEGSRLTVL.